Below, 19 T cell receptor beta chains from the same sample are listed, as sequenced in a study of OX40 agonist ivuxolimab in advanced cancers. Profiled with immunoSEQ multiplex PCR; TCRdb holds only in-frame clones, not every one. The sample has about 49,000 clones, less than 85% seen once. The sequenced sample was CD4+ or CD8+ T cells sorted from blood, obtained in a trial of the OX40 agonist ivuxolimab. The receptors derive from an adult with an advanced solid tumor such as melanoma, head and neck, liver or kidney cancer.

This chain links TRBV28 with TRBJ1-5; a possible D gene is TRBD1 (5 bases). V lost 3 bases, J lost 0 bases, and 30 bases lay in between. Germline loops: CDR1 MDHEN, CDR2 SYDVKM. This CDR3 comprises 22 residues. The CDR3 sequence is CASSFDVLGVGENRYSNQPQHF. Written as DNA, the CDR3 is TGTGCCAGCAGTTTTGATGTTCTGGGGGTCGGGGAAAACAGGTATAGCAATCAGCCCCAGCATTTT. Looking up the rest from reference TRBV28 and TRBJ1-5 gives the full variable domain: DVKVTQSSRYLVKRTGEKVFLECVQDMDHENMFWYRQDPGLGLRLIYFSYDVKMKEKGDIPEGYSVSREKKERFSLILESASTNQTSMYLCASSFDVLGVGENRYSNQPQHFGDGTRLSIL.

The chain combines TRBV7-2 with TRBJ2-7; the D gene is possibly TRBD2 (5 bases). V lost 5 bases and J lost 3, with 11 bases in between. Germline loops: CDR1 SGHTA, CDR2 FQGNSA. The CDR3 totals 13 residues. DNA of the CDR3: TGTGCCAGCAGCATGGCCGGGGACTACGAGCAGTACTTC. Its translation is CASSMAGDYEQYF.

This clone has only one observation. The J gene is TRBJ1-1, the V gene TRBV11-2; D perhaps matches TRBD1 (5 bases). This CDR3 spans 15 amino acids. V was cut by 0 bases and J by 1 base, with 9 bases left in between. The V gene's germline CDR1 is SGHAT and CDR2 FQNNGV. CDR3 sequence: CASSLDLGQNTEAFF. The CDR3 DNA reads as TGTGCCAGCAGCTTAGATCTAGGACAGAACACTGAAGCTTTCTTT.

The gene calls are TRBV7-6 and TRBJ2-5; possible D gene TRBD1, 5 bases. Germline lookup yields CDR1 SGHVS and CDR2 FNYEAQ. Trimming stripped 2 bases from V and 2 bases from J, with 18 bases between. The CDR3 sequence is 17 residues long. This chain's CDR3 is CASSLIFDSNFQETQYF. DNA for the CDR3: TGTGCCAGCAGCTTAATATTCGACAGCAACTTTCAAGAGACCCAGTACTTC.

This chain links TRBV15 with TRBJ1-6; 10 positions agree with TRBD1. Germline CDR1 reads LNHNV; CDR2 reads YYDKDF (reference sequence). V gave up 5 bases and J gave up 9 bases; unmatched junction bases: 10. This CDR3 spans 16 amino acids. The DNA of the CDR3 is TGTGCCACCAGCGCGGGGGGACAGGGGTTATTTTCACCCCTCCACTTT. This encodes CATSAGGQGLFSPLHF.

This CDR3 reads CASTSGQGIEKLFF. CDR3 DNA: TGTGCCAGCACCTCGGGACAGGGGATTGAAAAACTGTTTTTT. V gene TRBV7-8 combines with J gene TRBJ1-4, with TRBD1 identical over 10 bases. Germline values: CDR1 SGHVS, CDR2 FQNEAQ. Trimming at V came to 7 bases and at J to 7 bases, leaving 6 bases not matched to a gene. The CDR3 covers 14 residues.

The V call is TRBV5-1, the J call TRBJ2-5; D unresolved. CDR3 length: 16 residues. V lost 0 bases to trimming and J lost 1 base, with 13 bases between them. CDR1 SGHRS and CDR2 YFSETQ come from the germline V gene. The CDR3, as DNA: TGCGCCAGCAGCTTGGAAGGCAGGCGGTTCCAAGAGACCCAGTACTTC. Translated, it gives CASSLEGRRFQETQYF.

The chain employs TRBV6-4 and TRBJ1-2; no definite D call. Trimming took 5 bases from V and 4 from J, leaving 8 bases between them. This CDR3 comprises 12 residues. The germline CDR1 and CDR2 sequences are MRHNA and SNTAGT. The CDR3 DNA sequence: TGTGCCAGCAGTCGGGCCCTCTATGGCTACACCTTC. Amino acid sequence: CASSRALYGYTF.

The rearrangement links TRBV4-3 to TRBJ1-2; D call uncertain. Trimming removed 2 bases at V and 5 bases at J, with 15 bases between. Germline V lookup: CDR1 LGHNA, CDR2 YSLEER. CDR3 length equals 15 residues. This chain's CDR3 is CASSQLSAMGYGYTF. The DNA for the CDR3 is TGCGCCAGCAGCCAATTATCAGCCATGGGGTATGGCTACACCTTC.

V usage is TRBV9 and J usage is TRBJ1-1; D is possibly TRBD1 (5 bases). Trimming removed 4 bases from V and 4 bases from J, with 20 bases in between. The CDR3 totals 16 residues. Germline CDR1 SGDLS, CDR2 YYNGEE. The CDR3 sequence: CASSPRQRNAGTEAFF. DNA for the CDR3: TGTGCCAGCAGCCCTCGACAGAGAAACGCCGGCACTGAAGCTTTCTTT.

This chain uses TRBV6-1 with TRBJ2-7; D remains ambiguous. The CDR3 contains 13 residues. The V gene lost 1 base and the J gene lost 2 bases, with 6 bases spanning the gap. Germline values: CDR1 MNHNS, CDR2 SASEGT. The CDR3 is CASSEGVAYEQYV. In DNA form, the CDR3 reads TGTGCCAGCAGTGAAGGGGTCGCCTACGAGCAGTACGTC.

The gene calls are TRBV15 and TRBJ2-5; 9 bases agree with TRBD2. The J segment lost 2 bases and the V segment lost 4 bases, leaving 17 bases of the junction unmatched. CDR1 is LNHNV and CDR2 is YYDKDF in the germline V gene (reference sequence). The CDR3 has 19 amino acids. This CDR3 is CATSKASGATPILQETQYF. The CDR3 bases are TGTGCCACCAGCAAGGCTAGCGGGGCGACGCCGATCCTTCAAGAGACCCAGTACTTC.

CDR3 loop: CASGGARADTQYF. The CDR3 bases are TGTGCCAGCGGGGGGGCCAGGGCAGATACGCAGTATTTT. This chain connects TRBV27 to TRBJ2-3; D possibly corresponds to TRBD2 (7 bases). V dropped 8 bases and J dropped 4 bases, with 13 bases sitting between them. Germline-derived CDR1 and CDR2 are MNHEY and SMNVEV (reference sequence). This CDR3 has 13 amino acids.

J is TRBJ1-1 and V is TRBV4-3; the D is unclear. V lost 0 bases and J 2 bases, leaving 16 bases between the germline ends. The germline gives CDR1 LGHNA, CDR2 YSLEER. CDR3 length equals 17 residues. This CDR3 is CASSQDYSRSGNTEAFF. The DNA of the CDR3 is TGCGCCAGCAGCCAAGATTACAGCCGATCGGGAAACACTGAAGCTTTCTTT.

The J gene is TRBJ2-3, the V gene TRBV5-6; a possible D gene is TRBD1 (5 bases). Germline values: CDR1 SGHDT, CDR2 YYEEEE. Trimming removed 4 bases from V and 2 bases from J, with 14 bases in between. CDR3 size: 15 residues. The CDR3 spells CASSRGRANTDTQYF. CDR3 nucleotide sequence: TGTGCCAGCAGCCGTGGCAGGGCAAACACAGATACGCAGTATTTT.

The gene calls are TRBV5-6 and TRBJ2-7; 7 positions match TRBD2. Germline V gene sequence: CDR1 SGHDT, CDR2 YYEEEE. Trimming cost V 4 bases and J 4 bases; bases outside gene matches: 5. The CDR3 consists of 13 residues. The CDR3 region has the DNA TGTGCCAGCAGCGCCTCCGGGGGGTACGAGCAGTACGTC. It yields the protein CASSASGGYEQYV.

The chain is built from TRBV28 and TRBJ1-5, with TRBD1 identical over 9 bases. The V segment lost 3 bases and the J segment 3 bases; nucleotides outside the gene matches: 6. The V gene's germline CDR1 is MDHEN and CDR2 SYDVKM. The CDR3 runs 16 residues. The CDR3, as DNA: TGTGCCAGCAGTTTGCCCCGGGACAGGGTCAATCAGCCCCAGCATTTT. Translated: CASSLPRDRVNQPQHF.

In its sample, this clone was seen a few times. The chain employs TRBV27 and TRBJ1-3, with D possibly TRBD1 on 5 matching bases. The germline V and J ends were trimmed by 4 bases and 4 bases, with 8 bases remaining between them. This CDR3 contains 13 residues. Per the germline V gene, CDR1 is MNHEY and CDR2 is SMNVEV (reference sequence). Here the CDR3 DNA reads TGTGCCAGCAGTTCCGGGGGGGGAAACACCATATATTTT. Translated: CASSSGGGNTIYF.

The chain is built from TRBV7-8 and TRBJ1-1; tentatively, D is TRBD1 (5 bases). Per the germline V gene, CDR1 is SGHVS and CDR2 is FQNEAQ. This CDR3 comprises 13 residues. V shed 5 bases and J shed 5 bases, with 12 bases lying between them. The CDR3 nucleotides read TGTGCCAGCAGCCCTGATGGGGGAACTGAAGCTTTCTTT. The encoded protein is CASSPDGGTEAFF.